This TCR beta chain was identified in a study of blood T cell repertoires in COVID-19. There are 12 residues in the CDR3. The germline V and J ends were trimmed by 9 bases and 5 bases, with 14 bases remaining between them. CDR1 is SGHKS and CDR2 is YYEKEE in the germline V gene (reference sequence). The data were produced by immunoSEQ multiplex PCR, yet TCRdb's version contains in-frame clones alone and is incomplete. The repertoire holds about 200,000 clones, with 80% to 90% as singletons. The receptor was isolated from a man aged 30 to 45 who had recovered from COVID-19. V usage is TRBV5-5 and J usage is TRBJ2-5, with D tentatively TRBD2 (5 bases). Sequenced input: peripheral blood. CDR3 amino acids: CATAGNGETQYF. CDR3 bases: TGTGCCACCGCCGGGAATGGGGAGACCCAGTACTTC. Supplemented by reference TRBV5-5 and TRBJ2-5, the full variable domain reads DAGVTQSPTHLIKTRGQQVTLRCSPISGHKSVSWYQQVLGQGPQFIFQYYEKEERGRGNFPDRFSARQFPNYSSELNVNALLLGDSALYLCATAGNGETQYFGPGTRLLVL.